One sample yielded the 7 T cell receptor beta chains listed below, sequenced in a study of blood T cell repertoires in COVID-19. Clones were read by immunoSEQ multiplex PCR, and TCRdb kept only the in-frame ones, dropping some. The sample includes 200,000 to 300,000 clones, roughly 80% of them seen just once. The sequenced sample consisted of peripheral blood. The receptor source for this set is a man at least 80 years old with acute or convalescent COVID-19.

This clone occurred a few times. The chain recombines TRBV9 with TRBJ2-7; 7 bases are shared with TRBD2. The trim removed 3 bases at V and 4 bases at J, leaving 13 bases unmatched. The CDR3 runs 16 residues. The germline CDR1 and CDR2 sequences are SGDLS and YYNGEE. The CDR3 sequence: CASSAALEGGVYEQYF. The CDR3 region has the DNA TGTGCCAGCAGCGCTGCCTTGGAGGGAGGGGTTTACGAGCAGTACTTC.

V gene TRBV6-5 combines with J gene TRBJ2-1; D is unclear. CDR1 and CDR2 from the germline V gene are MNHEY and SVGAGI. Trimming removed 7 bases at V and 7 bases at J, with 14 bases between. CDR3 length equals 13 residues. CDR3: CASNPSGRNEQFF. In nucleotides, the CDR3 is TGTGCCAGCAACCCTTCGGGTCGGAATGAGCAGTTCTTC.

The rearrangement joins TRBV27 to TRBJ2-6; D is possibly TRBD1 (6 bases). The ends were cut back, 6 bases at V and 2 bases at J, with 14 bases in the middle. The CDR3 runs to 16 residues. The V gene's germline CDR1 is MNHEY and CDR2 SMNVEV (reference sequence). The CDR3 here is CASRQTGVTGANVLTF. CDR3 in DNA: TGTGCCAGCAGACAGACAGGCGTGACTGGGGCCAACGTCCTGACTTTC. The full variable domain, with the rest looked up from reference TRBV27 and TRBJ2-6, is EAQVTQNPRYLITVTGKKLTVTCSQNMNHEYMSWYRQDPGLGLRQIYYSMNVEVTDKGDVPEGYKVSRKEKRNFPLILESPSPNQTSLYFCASRQTGVTGANVLTFGAGSRLTVL.

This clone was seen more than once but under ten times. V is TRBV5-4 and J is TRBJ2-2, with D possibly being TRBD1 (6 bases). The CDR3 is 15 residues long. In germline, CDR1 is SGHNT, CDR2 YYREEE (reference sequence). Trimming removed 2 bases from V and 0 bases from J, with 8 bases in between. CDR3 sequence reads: CASSLGQSNTGELFF. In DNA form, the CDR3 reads TGTGCCAGCAGCTTAGGACAGTCGAACACCGGGGAGCTGTTTTTT.

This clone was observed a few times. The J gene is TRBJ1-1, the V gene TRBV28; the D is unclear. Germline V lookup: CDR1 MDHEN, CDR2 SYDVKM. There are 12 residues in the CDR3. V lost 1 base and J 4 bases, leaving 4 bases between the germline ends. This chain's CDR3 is CASSLYSTEAFF. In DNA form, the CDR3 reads TGTGCCAGCAGTTTATATAGCACTGAAGCTTTCTTT.

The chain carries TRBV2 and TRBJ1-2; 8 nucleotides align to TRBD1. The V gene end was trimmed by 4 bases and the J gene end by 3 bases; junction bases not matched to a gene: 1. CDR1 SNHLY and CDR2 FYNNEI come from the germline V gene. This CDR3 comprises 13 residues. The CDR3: CASSAGQDYGYTF. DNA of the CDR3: TGTGCCAGCAGTGCGGGACAGGACTATGGCTACACCTTC.

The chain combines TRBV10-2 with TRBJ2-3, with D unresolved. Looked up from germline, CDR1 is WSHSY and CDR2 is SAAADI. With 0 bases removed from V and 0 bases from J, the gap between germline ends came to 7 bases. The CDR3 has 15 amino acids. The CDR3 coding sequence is TGCGCCAGCAGTGAGTCGTCGGTGAGCACAGATACGCAGTATTTT. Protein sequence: CASSESSVSTDTQYF.